This is a list of T cell receptor beta chains from one sample in a study of cytomegalovirus exposure and HLA in healthy donors. The method was immunoSEQ multiplex PCR; TCRdb's version includes in-frame clones alone and lacks a portion of them. The table includes about 81,000 clones, 75% to 90% detected once. Sequenced material: PBMCs. The receptors shown here come from a man between 18 and 29 years old in good health and CMV-seronegative. The CDR3 runs from the conserved cysteine through the conserved F or W. A D gene is named only where the DNA matches it firmly. The size field is filled for only some rows; it gives once, few, many or a size class.

clone_size | d_call | cdr3_length | j_call | v_call | cdr3_nt | cdr3_aa
- | - | 16 | TRBJ2-2 | TRBV28 | TGTGCCAGCATAGCCTCGCGGGGATCGAACACCGGGGAGCTGTTTTTT | CASIASRGSNTGELFF
- | - | 16 | TRBJ2-3 | TRBV4-1 | TGCGCCAGCAGTTTCGGACTGCTTACTAGCACAGATACGCAGTATTTT | CASSFGLLTSTDTQYF
- | TRBD1 | 14 | TRBJ2-7 | TRBV28 | TGTGCCAGCACGGACAGGGTTGGGGGCCACGAGCAGTACTTC | CASTDRVGGHEQYF
- | - | 16 | TRBJ1-2 | TRBV21-1 | TGTGCCAGCAGCAAAGGGACAGGGGGCCCGGCCTATGGCTACACCTTC | CASSKGTGGPAYGYTF
- | - | 15 | TRBJ2-2 | TRBV28 | TGTGCCAGCAGTGGGGGCGTCCCGTACACCGGGGAGCTGTTTTTT | CASSGGVPYTGELFF
- | - | 14 | TRBJ1-2 | TRBV6-5 | TGTGCCAGCAACACTAAGGTAGCAGGGAATGGCTACACCTTC | CASNTKVAGNGYTF
- | TRBD2 | 16 | TRBJ2-1 | TRBV11-2 | TGTGCCAGCAGCTTAGCTAGCGGGAACTCCTACAATGAGCAGTTCTTC | CASSLASGNSYNEQFF
- | TRBD1 | 15 | TRBJ1-1 | TRBV7-2 | TGTGCCAGCAGCCTCGACAGGGCCCGACGGGTCGCGGCTTTCTTT | CASSLDRARRVAAFF
- | TRBD1 | 13 | TRBJ1-1 | TRBV5-1 | TGCGCCAGCAGCCCGGGACAGGGAACTGAAGCTTTCTTT | CASSPGQGTEAFF
once | TRBD2 | 13 | TRBJ2-7 | TRBV6-6 | TGTGCCAGCAGGGGACTAGTTTCTTACGAGCAGTACTTC | CASRGLVSYEQYF
- | - | 15 | TRBJ1-6 | TRBV28 | TGTGCCAGCAGTTTCAGAAGACAGACCAATTCACCCCTCCACTTT | CASSFRRQTNSPLHF
- | - | 13 | TRBJ1-1 | TRBV7-9 | TGTGCCAGCAGAGCCGGGGGGCACACTGAAGCTTTCTTT | CASRAGGHTEAFF
- | - | 16 | TRBJ2-1 | TRBV14 | TGTGCCAGCAGCCCGAATGGGGCCAGCTCCTACAATGAGCAGTTCTTC | CASSPNGASSYNEQFF
- | TRBD1 | 15 | TRBJ1-3 | TRBV7-6 | TGTGCCAGCAGCCGCAGGGGGAGCTCTGGAAACACCATATATTTT | CASSRRGSSGNTIYF
- | TRBD1 | 17 | TRBJ2-6 | TRBV19 | TGTGCCAGTAGCGACCCATCGACAGGGTCCGGGGCCAACGTCCTGACTTTC | CASSDPSTGSGANVLTF
- | - | 16 | TRBJ2-7 | TRBV11-2 | TGTGCCAGCAGCCCCTTGGCCCGACAAAGCTCCTACGAGCAGTACTTC | CASSPLARQSSYEQYF
- | TRBD2 | 15 | TRBJ2-1 | TRBV4-3 | TGCGCCAGCAGCCAAGAACTAGCGGCTTACAATGAGCAGTTCTTC | CASSQELAAYNEQFF
- | - | 14 | TRBJ2-7 | TRBV28 | TGTGCCAGCAGTTTATCCTTGGCCTCGAAAGAGCAGTACTTC | CASSLSLASKEQYF
- | TRBD2 | 17 | TRBJ2-7 | TRBV28 | TGTGCCAGCAGTTTTCTGGGACTAGCGGGAGCCCCCTACGAGCAGTACTTC | CASSFLGLAGAPYEQYF
few | - | 16 | TRBJ2-1 | TRBV11-1 | TGTGCCAGCAGCTCCACCTTGGGGCCGACCTACAATGAGCAGTTCTTC | CASSSTLGPTYNEQFF
- | TRBD1 | 16 | TRBJ1-2 | TRBV2 | TGTGCCAGCATGGGACGGACAGGGACCTTCATCGGTGGCTACACCTTC | CASMGRTGTFIGGYTF
- | TRBD1 | 15 | TRBJ1-5 | TRBV6-6 | TGTGCCAGCAGTATCCGGGACAGGGGGGATCAGCCCCAGCATTTT | CASSIRDRGDQPQHF
- | - | 12 | TRBJ2-5 | TRBV7-8 | TGTGCCAGCAGCTTACCAGGGGAGACCCAGTACTTC | CASSLPGETQYF
- | TRBD1 | 14 | TRBJ1-2 | TRBV6-1 | TGTGCCAGCAACCGACAGGGGGACCCCGCTGGCTACACCTTC | CASNRQGDPAGYTF
- | - | 13 | TRBJ1-1 | TRBV6-1 | TGTGCCAGCAGTGATCTGACAATCTCTGAAGCTTTCTTT | CASSDLTISEAFF
- | TRBD2 | 16 | TRBJ2-3 | TRBV27 | TGTGCCAGCAGTGGAGGGACTAGCGGGATCACAGATACGCAGTATTTT | CASSGGTSGITDTQYF
- | TRBD1 | 17 | TRBJ1-1 | TRBV29-1 | TGCAGCGTTGACCGGACAGGGAACATAGGAAGGAACACTGAAGCTTTCTTT | CSVDRTGNIGRNTEAFF
few | - | 16 | TRBJ2-3 | TRBV6-4 | TGTGCCAGCAGCCGGGAAGGTACTAGCAGAGCAGATACGCAGTATTTT | CASSREGTSRADTQYF
once | - | 15 | TRBJ2-1 | TRBV5-1 | TGCGCCAGCAGCCGGAGCGGGCCTACCTACAATGAGCAGTTCTTC | CASSRSGPTYNEQFF
- | - | 11 | TRBJ1-1 | TRBV28 | TGTGCCAGCAGTCTACTACTCGAAGCTTTCTTT | CASSLLLEAFF
- | - | 14 | TRBJ1-1 | TRBV2 | TGTGCCAGCGGGCAGGGAGGTAAAATCACTGAAGCTTTCTTT | CASGQGGKITEAFF
- | TRBD1 | 17 | TRBJ2-2 | TRBV5-1 | TGCGCCAGCAGCTTGGCCGCCGGACAGGGGGCCACCGGGGAGCTGTTTTTT | CASSLAAGQGATGELFF
- | TRBD2 | 16 | TRBJ2-3 | TRBV7-2 | TGTGCCAGCAGCTCAAAGCGGGAGAGGTACACAGATACGCAGTATTTT | CASSSKRERYTDTQYF
- | TRBD2 | 13 | TRBJ2-1 | TRBV10-3 | TGTGCCACCGGAGGGGCGGGAGGGAATGAGCAGTTCTTC | CATGGAGGNEQFF
- | TRBD2 | 16 | TRBJ2-7 | TRBV6-6 | TGTGCCAGCAGCCTCCTGACTAGCGGGAGAACCTACGAGCAGTACTTC | CASSLLTSGRTYEQYF
- | TRBD1 | 14 | TRBJ2-7 | TRBV9 | TGTGCCAGCAGCGTAGCCGCAGGGGGCTACGAGCAGTACTTC | CASSVAAGGYEQYF
- | - | 20 | TRBJ1-6 | TRBV27 | TGTGCCAGCAGTTTATCGAGGGCTTTTTCAGTATTCAACGGGATTTCACCCCTCCACTTT | CASSLSRAFSVFNGISPLHF
- | - | 14 | TRBJ1-4 | TRBV6-1 | TGTGCCAGCAGTGAAGGACCAACAGGGGAAAAACTGTTTTTT | CASSEGPTGEKLFF
- | TRBD1 | 13 | TRBJ2-3 | TRBV30 | TGTGCCTCCCGGGACAGGGCGCCAGATACGCAGTATTTT | CASRDRAPDTQYF
- | - | 16 | TRBJ2-1 | TRBV5-1 | TGCGCCAGCAGCTGGGGACAGGGTGGGACTAGAAATGAGCAGTTCTTC | CASSWGQGGTRNEQFF
- | TRBD2 | 15 | TRBJ2-1 | TRBV10-3 | TGTGCCATCAGTGTGGGACTAGCGGGCTACAATGAGCAGTTCTTC | CAISVGLAGYNEQFF
- | TRBD1 | 16 | TRBJ2-7 | TRBV18 | TGTGCCAGCTCACCACCGAACCCCAGGGGGATCTACGAGCAGTACTTC | CASSPPNPRGIYEQYF
- | - | 12 | TRBJ1-4 | TRBV2 | TGTGCCAGCAGTGGGGGAGGGGAAAAACTGTTTTTT | CASSGGGEKLFF